This is a list of T cell receptor beta chains from one sample in a study of cytomegalovirus exposure and HLA in healthy donors. TCRdb keeps only in-frame clones here, not all; method: immunoSEQ multiplex PCR. The data contain about 180,000 clones, about 81% of them seen just once; the ten biggest clones take up approximately 1.4%. The sample consisted of PBMCs. All receptors derive from a man in his forties in good health and CMV-seronegative. CDR3s include the opening cysteine and the closing phenylalanine or tryptophan.

v_gene | CDR3aa
TRBV10-3 | CAISEFNDGGRQYEQYF
TRBV6-5 | CASSLREGQPQHF
TRBV7-8 | CASSSSGTGPYEQYF
TRBV6-4 | CASRTTEPGQWRGKGGYTF
TRBV11-2 | CASSSDRSTDTQYF
TRBV10-1 | CANSDYFWAGANVLTF
TRBV29-1 | CSVDGEGRNIQYF
TRBV25-1 | CASRDTHLNTEAFF
TRBV2 | CASLGSGELFF
TRBV9 | CASSVAGGGAVMTDTQYF
TRBV5-1 | CASSLGQHSTDTQYF
TRBV9 | CASSPVVAGGSEQYF
TRBV30 | CAWVQGAYNSPLHF
TRBV7-3 | CASSPGGGRELFF
TRBV19 | CASSIPPYNEQFF
TRBV5-1 | CASSLEGGTDTQYF
TRBV7-3 | CASSVSGFSTDTQYF
TRBV28 | CASGTGAYEQYF
TRBV5-6 | CASSLGQGAQYF
TRBV6-1 | CASSEAGRQARGEQFF
TRBV5-1 | CASSPGDRGREETQYF
TRBV19 | CASSIGQRAGRVGELFF
TRBV7-3 | CASSLTVGRWETQYF
TRBV6-5 | CASSPNRANYGYTF
TRBV9 | CASSVVPASTDTQYF
TRBV5-6 | CASSRQASSYEQYF
TRBV9 | CASSDARGVLNTEAFF
TRBV9 | CASSSNRLETFTDTQYF
TRBV6-5 | CASRRGDWQYF
TRBV5-1 | CASRLTVIGANTGELFF
TRBV28 | CASSPDRAEETQYF
TRBV7-2 | CASSLVGGSYEQYF
TRBV7-9 | CASSLVNSGVETQYF
TRBV20-1 | CSAGQTYEQYF
TRBV28 | CASSYTGAYNQPQHF
TRBV5-6 | CASSLGLALGEQFF
TRBV7-8 | CASSEAAGGQFF
TRBV7-3 | CASQPGLGDTGELFF
TRBV7-9 | CASNPPQGKGSTDTQYF
TRBV11-2 | CASSLRTGGPDEQYF
TRBV6-1 | CATGDSSMNTEAFF
TRBV4-3 | CASSQDRSGSKLYEQFF
TRBV14 | CASSFGTNQPQHF
TRBV28 | CASTPAARGGQPQHF
TRBV21-1 | CASSKGRGRENYGYTF
TRBV28 | CASSQPGTGLTGELFF
TRBV28 | CASNGEGGPSYEQYF
TRBV6-1 | CASSEAGGLNEQYF
TRBV5-1 | CASSTGTSGGETQYF
TRBV5-4 | CASSPSGGSYNEQFF
TRBV9 | CASSPGQGARTDTQYF
TRBV5-1 | CASSLPNLAGVVNEQFF